Following are 27 T cell receptor beta chains from one sample sequenced in a study of tumor-infiltrating lymphocytes in primary liver carcinoma. Unsorted whole blood served as the source of blood RNA, and germline DNA was extracted as well. The investigators made TCR beta cDNA from about 510 ng total RNA, using a constant-region primer. Employing slightly modified ARM-PCR, three nested multiplex PCR rounds were run, and these gave rise to the TCR beta libraries. It was with TRBV1-TRBV30 forward primers and a C-beta reverse primer that the first two PCR rounds were run, at roughly 11 cycles each. TCRdb called the multiplex PCR reads again in MiXCR, with one record for every CDR3 protein. The sample includes about 320,000 distinct CDR3 sequences, around three fifths of them seen just once. The sequencing sample was made of peripheral blood. The receptor set was obtained from a man in his forties with primary liver carcinoma and hepatitis B virus infection.

With respect to this clonotype: Possible read error: a much larger clone is one base away. V and J are TRBV29-1 and TRBJ1-2, with a weak D call TRBD1 (5 bases). CDR3 size: 13 residues. V lost 1 base to trimming and J lost 4 bases, with 10 bases between them. Per germline, CDR1 SQVTM and CDR2 ANQGSEA. CDR3 region: CSVEGGAIYGYTF. The CDR3 coding sequence is TGCAGCGTTGAAGGTGGGGCAATCTATGGCTACACCTTC.

This clonotype was observed a handful of times. V usage is TRBV5-1 and J usage is TRBJ2-1; D is uncertain. This CDR3 region has 14 residues. From germline, CDR1 is SGHRS and CDR2 YFSETQ. V was shortened by 4 bases and J by 0 bases, with 8 bases between the two germline ends. The CDR3 protein is CASSEQNSYNEQFF. The DNA of the CDR3 is TGCGCCAGCAGCGAACAAAACTCCTACAATGAGCAGTTCTTC.

Comment on this clonotype: A much larger clone lies a single base off, so this may be a read error. V and J are TRBV14 and TRBJ2-7; a weak D match, TRBD2 (5 bases). Germline CDR1 SGHDN, CDR2 FVKESK. The CDR3 extends over 17 amino acids. The chain's CDR3 is CASCQVITREPLYEQYF. The DNA for the CDR3 is TGTGCCAGCTGCCAAGTTATAACGAGGGAGCCCCTCTACGAGCAGTACTTC.

This clonotype was observed at least ten times. V is TRBV5-5 and J is TRBJ2-7; 8 bases are a match to TRBD2. Unmatched junction bases numbered 9, after V lost 6 bases and J lost 1 base. Germline CDR1 is SGHKS and CDR2 is YYEKEE (reference sequence). The CDR3 contains 15 residues. The CDR3 sequence: CASTLGLAVSYEQYF. The DNA of the CDR3 is TGTGCCAGCACCCTAGGACTAGCCGTTTCCTACGAGCAGTACTTC.

This clonotype was counted once. Compared with germline, one end of the junction differs, possibly owing to a read error. The chain joins TRBV11-2 to TRBJ2-3; the match to TRBD2 covers 11 bases. This CDR3 is 14 amino acids long. Germline V gene data show CDR1 as SGHAT and CDR2 as FQNNGV. CDR3 region: CANSLRLAGMTQYF. The CDR3 DNA is TGTGCCAACAGCCTGAGACTAGCGGGAATGACGCAGTATTTT.

With respect to this clonotype: With a much larger clone just one base away, this may be a read error. V usage is TRBV6-2 or TRBV6-3 and J usage is TRBJ1-1; 7 bases fit TRBD1. The germline CDR1 and CDR2 sequences are MNHEY and SVGEGT. The CDR3 is 15 amino acids. This CDR3 reads CASSSPGGLNIEAFF. DNA for the CDR3: TGTGCCAGCAGTTCACCAGGGGGATTGAACATTGAAGCTTTCTTT.

Turning to this clonotype: One end of the junction does not line up with germline, which may come from a read error. The V and J genes are TRBV14 and TRBJ2-7; weak D call: TRBD2 (5 bases). The CDR3 totals 15 residues. The germline CDR1 and CDR2 sequences are SGHDN and FVKESK. CDR3: CASNHSLEAVHERYF. CDR3 DNA sequence: TGTGCCAGCAACCATTCACTAGAAGCAGTTCACGAGCGGTACTTC.

This clonotype was counted a few times. This chain uses TRBV4-3 with TRBJ2-1, with TRBD2 as a possible D gene (7 bases). Trimming pared 0 bases from V and 6 bases from J, leaving 24 bases between. Germline values: CDR1 LGHNA, CDR2 YSLEER. This CDR3 region has 19 residues. In DNA form, the CDR3 reads TGCGCCAGCAGCCAAGAAATGTCGGGGGGCCTCCGTGGCGGCAATGAGCAGTTCTTC. This gives the protein CASSQEMSGGLRGGNEQFF.

A remark on this clonotype: At one end the junction does not follow the germline gene, possibly because of a read error. The rearrangement links TRBV6-1 to TRBJ2-3; the match to TRBD2 covers 14 bases. CDR1 and CDR2 from the germline V gene are MNHNS and SASEGT. This CDR3 has 16 amino acids. The CDR3 region is CASNPGLAGETGTQYF. Written as DNA, the CDR3 is TGTGCCAGCAATCCGGGACTAGCGGGAGAGACAGGTACGCAGTATTTT.

Worth noting for this clonotype: At one of its ends the junction is not consistent with the germline gene, which may arise from a read error. The rearrangement uses TRBV18 and TRBJ2-1; 7 nucleotides agree with TRBD2. CDR3 length: 17 residues. The germline CDR1 and CDR2 sequences are KGHSH and LQKENI. CDR3 DNA sequence: TGTGCTAGCTCACCCCCCTGGGGCGGGAGTGTCTACAATGAGCAGTTCTTC. As protein: CASSPPWGGSVYNEQFF.

The chain recombines TRBV5-1 with TRBJ2-2; tentatively, D is TRBD1 (6 bases). Germline V gene sequence: CDR1 SGHRS, CDR2 YFSETQ. V dropped 4 bases and J dropped 1 base, with 14 bases sitting between them. CDR3 size: 16 residues. CDR3 in amino acids: CASSNPGTLNTGELFF. The CDR3 DNA reads TGCGCCAGCAGCAATCCCGGGACATTGAACACCGGGGAGCTGTTTTTT.

The chain employs TRBV4-1 and TRBJ2-1; D not resolved. Trimming took off 0 bases at V and 6 bases at J, with 12 bases between the two ends. The germline gives CDR1 MGHRA, CDR2 YSYEKL. This CDR3 contains 15 residues. The CDR3 nucleotides are TGCGCCAGCAGCCAAGATAGGGTAGGGTGCAATGAGCAGTTCTTC. As protein: CASSQDRVGCNEQFF.

In the case of this clonotype: At one end the junction does not follow the germline gene, possibly because of a read error. V gene TRBV6-2 or TRBV6-3 combines with J gene TRBJ2-2; no reliable D call. The germline V gene encodes CDR1 MNHEY and CDR2 SVGEGT. The CDR3 extends over 17 amino acids. The CDR3 sequence: CASGYSVGSANTGELFF. CDR3 nucleotide sequence: TGTGCCAGCGGTTATTCTGTTGGGTCAGCGAACACCGGGGAGCTGTTTTTT.

The sample holds one count of this clonotype. J is TRBJ2-5 and V is TRBV11-2; D might be TRBD2 (5 bases). The CDR3 covers 15 residues. The germline V gene encodes CDR1 SGHAT and CDR2 FQNNGV. Trimming took 9 bases from V and 9 from J, leaving 26 bases between them. CDR3 residues: CASSILVGMERAQYF. The CDR3 coding sequence is TGTGCCAGTAGTATCCTCGTGGGTATGGAGAGGGCCCAGTACTTC.

This clonotype was detected only a few times. One base away lies a much larger clone, so this may be a sequencing read error. CDR3: CTSRSFSETQYF. The CDR3 DNA reads as TGTACCAGCAGATCCTTTTCAGAGACCCAGTACTTC. This chain connects TRBV6-2 or TRBV6-3 to TRBJ2-5; D is unresolved. The CDR3 contains 12 residues. CDR1 is MNHEY and CDR2 is SVGEGT in the germline V gene.

The genes are TRBV30 and TRBJ2-7; 10 bases agree with TRBD2. V lost 2 bases, J lost 7 bases, and 17 bases stayed unmatched. Germline V CDR1 and CDR2: GTSNPN, SVGIG (reference sequence). This CDR3 spans 17 amino acids. CDR3 residues: CAWSRLLAGDFLGEQYF. The CDR3 DNA reads TGTGCCTGGAGTCGACTTCTAGCGGGAGATTTCCTTGGAGAGCAGTACTTC. Filled out from reference TRBV30 and TRBJ2-7, the complete variable domain reads SQTIHQWPATLVQPVGSPLSLECTVEGTSNPNLYWYRQAAGRGLQLLFYSVGIGQISSEVPQNLSASRPQDRQFILSSKKLLLSDSGFYLCAWSRLLAGDFLGEQYFGPGTRLTVT.

The table lists this clonotype with a count of one. This chain links TRBV19 with TRBJ2-7, with 8 bases identical to TRBD1. The V gene end was trimmed by 6 bases and the J gene end by 6 bases; junction bases not matched to a gene: 7. CDR3 length: 13 amino acids. The germline CDR1 and CDR2 sequences are LNHDA and SQIVND (reference sequence). DNA of the CDR3: TGTGCCAGTAGCTCAGGGGGCTTCTCCGAGCAGTACTTC. Protein sequence: CASSSGGFSEQYF.

This clonotype appeared once. The genes are TRBV4-2 and TRBJ2-3; 9 nucleotides align to TRBD2. The length of the CDR3 is 17 residues. The V gene's germline CDR1 is LGHNA and CDR2 YNFKEQ. Here the CDR3 DNA reads TGTATCAGCAGCCAGGGACTAGCTTCGAGAGGAGTAGATACGCAGTATTTT. Amino acids: CISSQGLASRGVDTQYF.

This clonotype showed up many times. V is TRBV5-8 and J is TRBJ1-1, with D uncertain. The CDR3 sequence is 12 residues long. Germline assignment: CDR1 SGHTS and CDR2 YDEGEE. Trimming cost V 0 bases and J 8 bases, with 8 bases left between them. For the CDR3, the DNA is TGTGCCAGCAGCTTGGCCCCCAGGGAAGCTTTCTTT. As protein: CASSLAPREAFF. The complete variable domain, with remaining parts taken from reference TRBV5-8 and TRBJ1-1, reads EAGVTQSPTHLIKTRGQQATLRCSPISGHTSVYWYQQALGLGLQFLLWYDEGEERNRGNFPPRFSGRQFPNYSSELNVNALELEDSALYLCASSLAPREAFFGQGTRLTVV.

With respect to this clonotype: The conserved phenylalanine or tryptophan is not found at the CDR3 terminus, so this likely reflects a read error. The chain links TRBV11-1 to TRBJ1-5, with D unclear. The germline V gene has CDR1 SGHAT and CDR2 FQDESV (reference sequence). This CDR3 has 13 residues. In nucleotides, the CDR3 is TGTGTCAGCAGCACCACAAGCAATCAGCCCCAGCATTAT. Amino acids: CVSSTTSNQPQHY.

This clonotype was detected a few times. The chain carries TRBV10-3 and TRBJ1-5; perhaps TRBD1 as D (6 bases). V was trimmed by 6 bases and J by 1 base, leaving 19 bases between them. Germline lookup yields CDR1 ENHRY and CDR2 SYGVKD. This CDR3 comprises 17 residues. The CDR3 sequence: CAISASSGTLSNQPQHF. DNA for the CDR3: TGTGCCATCAGCGCCAGCTCCGGGACATTGAGCAATCAGCCCCAGCATTTT.

With regard to this clonotype: Mismatch with germline at one junction end may stem from a read error. The chain employs TRBV28 and TRBJ2-7, with D unresolved. The CDR3 contains 14 residues. CDR1 is MDHEN, CDR2 SYDVKM, per germline. CDR3 bases: TGTGCCGGCAGTCCTCCGGACCGAGCCTACGAGCGGTACTTC. This codes for CAGSPPDRAYERYF.

For this clonotype: A much larger clone lies one base from this, so it may be a read error. The chain has TRBV6-6 and TRBJ1-5; D not resolved. CDR3 size: 15 residues. Germline assignment: CDR1 MNHNY and CDR2 SVGAGI (reference sequence). The CDR3 loop is CASSPGSPSNHPQHF. The CDR3 nucleotides read TGTGCCAGCAGTCCCGGGTCCCCTAGCAATCACCCCCAGCATTTT.

In regard to this clonotype: A read error is possible here, since a much larger clone lies one base away. The chain employs TRBV6-1 and TRBJ2-7, with 7 bases that match TRBD1. This CDR3 region has 16 residues. Germline CDR1 and CDR2: MNHNS and SASEGT. CDR3 loop: CASSEEGAFSSYERYF. CDR3 bases: TGTGCCAGCAGTGAAGAGGGGGCCTTTAGCTCCTACGAGCGGTACTTC.

This clonotype was seen repeatedly, ten times or more. The V gene is TRBV12-3 or TRBV12-4, the J gene TRBJ1-1, with D perhaps TRBD1 (6 bases). The CDR3 is 14 amino acids. Trimming pared 5 bases from V and 6 bases from J, leaving 16 bases between. In DNA form, the CDR3 reads TGTGCCAGCAGTAGACGTCGGGGGCCGGCTGAAGCTTTCTTT. Translating gives CASSRRRGPAEAFF.

This clonotype was observed at least ten times. The V gene is TRBV6-5, the J gene TRBJ1-2; tentative D call: TRBD1 (5 bases). CDR3 size: 14 residues. In germline, CDR1 is MNHEY, CDR2 SVGAGI. V was trimmed by 6 bases and J by 8 bases, leaving 19 bases between them. The CDR3 region is CASSRSDPGAGYTF. The CDR3, as DNA: TGTGCCAGCAGCCGCTCGGACCCCGGGGCCGGCTACACCTTC.

The chain carries TRBV2 and TRBJ2-1; D may be TRBD2 (6 bases). V lost 5 bases, J lost 8 bases, and 19 bases lay in between. The CDR3 contains 15 residues. CDR1 and CDR2 from the germline V gene are SNHLY and FYNNEI. CDR3 sequence: CASSSDVGVADEQFF. The CDR3 coding sequence is TGTGCCAGCAGTTCCGACGTGGGGGTAGCGGATGAGCAGTTCTTC.